Listed here are 18 T cell receptor beta chains from one sample, sequenced in a study of cytomegalovirus exposure and HLA in healthy donors. The method was immunoSEQ multiplex PCR; TCRdb's version includes in-frame clones alone and lacks a portion of them. Of approximately 100,000 clones listed, roughly 87% were seen once; the top ten hold under 6.5%. The sequenced sample consisted of PBMCs. These receptors came from a man younger than 35 in good health and CMV-seropositive.

The chain uses TRBV2 and TRBJ2-1, with 8 bases identical to TRBD2. Per germline, CDR1 SNHLY and CDR2 FYNNEI. CDR3 length equals 14 residues. With 5 bases clipped from V and 8 bases from J, the junction kept 8 bases outside the gene matches. Here the CDR3 DNA reads TGTGCCAGCAGTTACGGGAGGGCCCCATATGAGCAGTTCTTC. Translating gives CASSYGRAPYEQFF. The full variable domain, its missing parts supplied by reference TRBV2 and TRBJ2-1, is EPEVTQTPSHQVTQMGQEVILRCVPISNHLYFYWYRQILGQKVEFLVSFYNNEISEKSEIFDDQFSVERPDGSNFTLKIRSTKLEDSAMYFCASSYGRAPYEQFFGPGTRLTVL.

The V gene is TRBV28, the J gene TRBJ2-2; the D gene is possibly TRBD1 (5 bases). V was trimmed by 1 base and J by 3 bases, leaving 12 bases between them. Germline V gives CDR1 MDHEN, CDR2 SYDVKM. This CDR3 spans 16 amino acids. The CDR3, as DNA: TGTGCCAGCAGTTTATCTCAGGGATGGGACACCGGGGAGCTGTTTTTT. It codes for CASSLSQGWDTGELFF. The full variable domain, in which reference TRBV28 and TRBJ2-2 provide the parts outside the CDR3, is DVKVTQSSRYLVKRTGEKVFLECVQDMDHENMFWYRQDPGLGLRLIYFSYDVKMKEKGDIPEGYSVSREKKERFSLILESASTNQTSMYLCASSLSQGWDTGELFFGEGSRLTVL.

The chain's CDR3 is CASSPSGGGGETQYF. As DNA, the CDR3 is TGCGCCAGCAGCCCCAGCGGGGGGGGAGGAGAGACCCAGTACTTC. The genes are TRBV4-3 and TRBJ2-5; 10 bases align to TRBD2. The V and J ends lost 4 bases and 4 bases, in that order; junction bases with no gene match: 6. This CDR3 is 15 amino acids long. Germline values: CDR1 LGHNA, CDR2 YSLEER.

This sequence joins TRBV5-1 and TRBJ1-2, with D tentatively TRBD1 (6 bases). This CDR3 spans 14 amino acids. CDR1 is SGHRS, CDR2 YFSETQ, per germline. V was shortened by 0 bases and J by 4 bases, with 10 bases between the two germline ends. CDR3 protein: CASSLEGGGYGYTF. As DNA, the CDR3 is TGCGCCAGCAGCTTGGAAGGGGGGGGCTATGGCTACACCTTC.

This sequence joins TRBV19 and TRBJ2-1; 9 bases are a match to TRBD1. The CDR3 is 17 amino acids. The germline V gene has CDR1 LNHDA and CDR2 SQIVND (reference sequence). Trimming removed 2 bases from V and 6 bases from J; junction bases left unmatched: 11. The CDR3 DNA reads as TGTGCCAGTAGTATACTAGAGGGACAGGGCTCTCTCAATGAGCAGTTCTTC. Residues: CASSILEGQGSLNEQFF. Variable domain in full (rest from reference TRBV19 and TRBJ2-1): DGGITQSPKYLFRKEGQNVTLSCEQNLNHDAMYWYRQDPGQGLRLIYYSQIVNDFQKGDIAEGYSVSREKKESFPLTVTSAQKNPTAFYLCASSILEGQGSLNEQFFGPGTRLTVL.

The chain couples TRBV6-5 to TRBJ2-5; possible D gene TRBD1, 6 bases. Trimming took 3 bases from V and 7 from J, leaving 18 bases between them. The CDR3 covers 15 residues. The germline gives CDR1 MNHEY, CDR2 SVGAGI. The CDR3 DNA reads TGTGCCAGCAGTTATCAGGACAGAGGAATTGGGACCCAGTACTTC. Its protein is CASSYQDRGIGTQYF.

The V and J genes are TRBV11-2 and TRBJ2-1; 8 bases fit TRBD2. This CDR3 has 16 amino acids. Germline CDR1 and CDR2: SGHAT and FQNNGV. The trim removed 1 base at V and 4 bases at J, leaving 6 bases unmatched. As DNA, the CDR3 is TGTGCCAGCAGCTTAGTGTCACTAGCGGTATACAATGAGCAGTTCTTC. Translation: CASSLVSLAVYNEQFF.

The chain recombines TRBV4-3 with TRBJ1-3, with TRBD1 matching over 8 bases. CDR1 LGHNA and CDR2 YSLEER come from the germline V gene. There are 22 residues in the CDR3. The V gene end was trimmed by 0 bases and the J gene end by 1 base; junction bases not matched to a gene: 20. The CDR3 bases are TGCGCCAGCAGCCAAGAATTCACCGGACAGGGAGTCTTGAGAGGGTCTGGAAACACCATATATTTT. This sequence encodes CASSQEFTGQGVLRGSGNTIYF.

The chain couples TRBV28 to TRBJ1-3; D perhaps matches TRBD1 (5 bases). Looked up from germline, CDR1 is MDHEN and CDR2 is SYDVKM. The CDR3 sequence is 14 residues long. V lost 6 bases and J lost 3, with 12 bases in between. The CDR3 bases are TGTGCCAGCAGCCAACAGGCTCGTGGAAACACCATATATTTT. Encoded protein: CASSQQARGNTIYF.

The V gene is TRBV6-5, the J gene TRBJ2-4; D possibly corresponds to TRBD1 (5 bases). CDR1 MNHEY and CDR2 SVGAGI come from the germline V gene. The CDR3 loop spans 15 amino acids. The V end was cut by 0 bases, the J end by 8 bases, with 14 bases between. Here the CDR3 DNA reads TGTGCCAGCAGTTACTCGTCCAGGGCTAGGGACATTCAGTACTTC. Protein sequence: CASSYSSRARDIQYF.

The sample holds one count of this clone. The genes are TRBV11-3 and TRBJ2-1, with 12 bases lining up with TRBD2. The germline gives CDR1 SGHNT, CDR2 YENEEA. J was trimmed by 10 bases and V by 5 bases; bases with no gene match: 6. There are 14 residues in the CDR3. The CDR3 is CASSQTSGGGEQFF. CDR3 nucleotides: TGTGCCAGCAGCCAGACTAGCGGGGGAGGGGAGCAGTTCTTC.

The rearrangement uses TRBV4-2 and TRBJ2-1; no clear D. The CDR3 loop spans 15 amino acids. The germline V gene has CDR1 LGHNA and CDR2 YNFKEQ. V lost 0 bases and J lost 6, with 12 bases in between. Here the CDR3 DNA reads TGTGCCAGCAGCCAAGATATCCCCCCTTCCAATGAGCAGTTCTTC. Translation: CASSQDIPPSNEQFF.

This clone occurred a few times. The CDR3 is CASSYSGAGGSEQYF. CDR3 nucleotides: TGTGCCAGCAGTTATTCAGGCGCAGGGGGCTCCGAGCAGTACTTC. The chain links TRBV6-5 to TRBJ2-7, with 8 bases that match TRBD1. The junction had 10 bases not matched to a gene; V was cut back by 3 bases and J by 6 bases. Looked up from germline, CDR1 is MNHEY and CDR2 is SVGAGI. The CDR3 contains 15 residues.

The chain joins TRBV6-5 to TRBJ2-3; 8 bases align to TRBD2. Germline V gives CDR1 MNHEY, CDR2 SVGAGI. The CDR3 totals 15 residues. Trimming cost V 5 bases and J 1 base; bases outside gene matches: 5. DNA for the CDR3: TGTGCCAGCAGTCCCTGGACTAGCCGCACAGATACGCAGTATTTT. It is translated as CASSPWTSRTDTQYF.

V usage is TRBV6-5 and J usage is TRBJ2-1; 8 nucleotides line up with TRBD1. The V and J ends lost 3 bases and 7 bases, in that order; junction bases with no gene match: 8. Germline V gene data show CDR1 as MNHEY and CDR2 as SVGAGI. This CDR3 contains 15 residues. The CDR3: CASSYAGGYANEQFF. As DNA, the CDR3 is TGTGCCAGCAGTTATGCAGGGGGCTACGCAAATGAGCAGTTCTTC.

CDR3 in DNA: TGTGCCAGCAGCCGGACACCGAACACTGAAGCTTTCTTT. The encoded protein is CASSRTPNTEAFF. The chain is built from TRBV7-3 and TRBJ1-1; weak D call: TRBD1 (5 bases). V was shortened by 5 bases and J by 1 base, with 8 bases between the two germline ends. The CDR3 is 13 amino acids. In germline, CDR1 is SGHTA, CDR2 FQGTGA. The full variable domain, completed using reference TRBV7-3 and TRBJ1-1, is GAGVSQTPSNKVTEKGKYVELRCDPISGHTALYWYRQSLGQGPEFLIYFQGTGAADDSGLPNDRFFAVRPEGSVSTLKIQRTERGDSAVYLCASSRTPNTEAFFGQGTRLTVV.

The chain couples TRBV6-1 to TRBJ2-1; 9 bases line up with TRBD2. V was clipped by 2 bases and J by 0 bases; unmatched bases: 8. The CDR3 runs to 18 residues. CDR1 and CDR2 (germline): MNHNS, SASEGT. CDR3 loop: CASSESSGGRSSYNEQFF. CDR3 nucleotides: TGTGCCAGCAGTGAAAGTAGCGGGGGCCGAAGCTCCTACAATGAGCAGTTCTTC.

This clone has more than one count but fewer than ten. The chain links TRBV27 to TRBJ2-2, with 8 bases matching TRBD1. V trimming: 3 bases; J trimming: 5 bases; junction bases outside the gene matches: 11. The germline CDR1 and CDR2 sequences are MNHEY and SMNVEV (reference sequence). This CDR3 comprises 17 residues. CDR3 region: CASSFLGQGPRTGELFF. DNA for the CDR3: TGTGCCAGCAGTTTTCTTGGACAGGGCCCTAGGACCGGGGAGCTGTTTTTT.